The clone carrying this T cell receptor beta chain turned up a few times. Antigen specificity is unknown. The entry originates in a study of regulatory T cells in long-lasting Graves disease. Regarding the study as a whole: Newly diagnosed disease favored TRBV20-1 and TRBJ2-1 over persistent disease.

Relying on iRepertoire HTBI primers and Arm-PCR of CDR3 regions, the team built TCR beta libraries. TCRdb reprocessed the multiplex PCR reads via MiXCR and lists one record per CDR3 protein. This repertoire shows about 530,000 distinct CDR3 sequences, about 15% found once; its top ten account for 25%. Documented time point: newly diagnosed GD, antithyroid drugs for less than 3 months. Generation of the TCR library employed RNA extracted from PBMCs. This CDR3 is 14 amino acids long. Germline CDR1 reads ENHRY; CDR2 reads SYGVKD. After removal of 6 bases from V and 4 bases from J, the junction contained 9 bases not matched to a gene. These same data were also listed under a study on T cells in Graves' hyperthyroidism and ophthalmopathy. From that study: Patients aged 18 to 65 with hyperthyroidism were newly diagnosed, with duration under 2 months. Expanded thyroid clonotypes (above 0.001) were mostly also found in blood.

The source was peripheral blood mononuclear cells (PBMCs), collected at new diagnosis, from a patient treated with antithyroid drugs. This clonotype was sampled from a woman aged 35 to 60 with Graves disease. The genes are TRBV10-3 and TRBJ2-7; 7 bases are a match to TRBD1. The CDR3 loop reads CAIRNRDRVYEQYF. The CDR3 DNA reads TGTGCCATCAGAAACCGGGACAGAGTTTACGAGCAGTACTTC.